This paragraph reports one T cell receptor (beta chain). Per the germline V gene, CDR1 is KGHDR and CDR2 is SFDVKD. V was pared by 1 base and J by 2 bases, with 1 base of the junction left unmatched. The CDR3 loop spans 15 amino acids. These data are taken from a study of blood T cell repertoires in COVID-19. Turning to the study itself: Spain, Italy and the United States supplied samples that represented acute and convalescent COVID-19. PBMCs, B-cell-depleted T cells, or T cells provided the cDNA or gDNA that made up the material.

The repertoire was sequenced with immunoSEQ multiplex PCR; TCRdb's copy has only in-frame clones and lacks some. The data show about 140,000 clones, roughly four fifths seen once. The chain combines TRBV24-1 with TRBJ1-3; 7 bases are shared with TRBD1. The sequence came from an elderly man with acute or convalescent COVID-19. Sequenced input: peripheral blood. This CDR3 is CATSDFTGAGNTIYF. CDR3 in DNA: TGTGCCACCAGTGATTTTACAGGGGCTGGAAACACCATATATTTT.